The 14 T cell receptor beta chains given below trace back to one sample, sequenced in a study of cytomegalovirus exposure and HLA in healthy donors. Use of 60 Vbeta and 13 Jbeta primers characterized the PCR. The table came from immunoSEQ multiplex PCR; TCRdb's copy has only in-frame clones and leaves some out. The table has some 130,000 clones, roughly 9.6% seen once. Sequences were obtained from PBMCs. These receptor sequences come from a woman in her forties in good health and CMV-seropositive.

This clone was recorded a few times. The gene calls are TRBV7-8 and TRBJ1-4; D possibly corresponds to TRBD1 (5 bases). V was trimmed by 1 base and J by 0 bases, leaving 12 bases between them. CDR1 SGHVS and CDR2 FQNEAQ come from the germline V gene. The CDR3 loop spans 17 amino acids. The DNA of the CDR3 is TGTGCCAGCAGCTTAGGCAGGGCCCACCCAACTAATGAAAAACTGTTTTTT. Translating it yields CASSLGRAHPTNEKLFF.

This clone showed up just once. This chain connects TRBV7-2 to TRBJ2-3; 9 nucleotides agree with TRBD1. Unmatched junction bases numbered 4, after V lost 1 base and J lost 2 bases. Germline V gives CDR1 SGHTA, CDR2 FQGNSA. The CDR3 length is 16 residues. Here the CDR3 reads CASSLGGQGNTDTQYF. CDR3 DNA: TGTGCCAGCAGCTTAGGGGGACAGGGTAACACAGATACGCAGTATTTT.

The J gene is TRBJ1-3, the V gene TRBV29-1, with D possibly being TRBD1 (5 bases). The V and J ends lost 3 bases and 0 bases respectively, with 9 bases between them. CDR3 size: 14 residues. Per germline, CDR1 SQVTM and CDR2 ANQGSEA. In DNA, the CDR3 is TGCAGCGTTGACACAGGCCTCTCTGGAAACACCATATATTTT. As protein: CSVDTGLSGNTIYF.

Only a few counts were recorded for this clone. Its ends do not fully match the called genes, so a read error is possible. The chain carries TRBV10-3 and TRBJ1-6; TRBD1 matches at 7 bases. Germline CDR1 reads ENHRY; CDR2 reads SYGVKD. This CDR3 region has 13 residues. In DNA, the CDR3 is TGTGCCATCAGTGAGCTTCGGACAGGACCCGTCCACTTT. Amino acids: CAISELRTGPVHF.

This clone has a handful of counts. The rearrangement uses TRBV10-3 and TRBJ1-2; no definite D call. The CDR3 contains 15 residues. Trimming shortened V by 0 bases and J by 2 bases, and 10 bases separated the two germline ends. Germline values: CDR1 ENHRY, CDR2 SYGVKD. DNA of the CDR3: TGTGCCATCAGTGAGTCGCTCGGTTCCAACTATGGCTACACCTTC. This sequence encodes CAISESLGSNYGYTF.

This clone was recorded a few times. The chain combines TRBV6-1 with TRBJ2-5; TRBD1 might be the D (7 bases). The CDR3 is 16 amino acids. Germline assignment: CDR1 MNHNS and CDR2 SASEGT. Trimming cost V 3 bases and J 5 bases, with 19 bases left between them. CDR3 DNA: TGTGCCAGCAGTGACTTATACGAGACAGGGAGGGAGACCCAGTACTTC. Residues: CASSDLYETGRETQYF.

The sample holds a few counts of this clone. The V call is TRBV10-3, the J call TRBJ1-1; perhaps TRBD1 as D (6 bases). Trimming stripped 11 bases from V and 4 bases from J, with 14 bases between. The germline V gene has CDR1 ENHRY and CDR2 SYGVKD. The CDR3 loop spans 12 amino acids. Here the CDR3 reads CAALSGATEAFF. CDR3 coding DNA: TGTGCCGCCCTATCAGGGGCCACTGAAGCTTTCTTT.

This clone has a handful of counts. J is TRBJ1-5 and V is TRBV6-5; TRBD1 matches 9 bases. V shed 6 bases, J shed 6 bases, and the junction held 6 bases outside the gene matches. The CDR3 is made up of 14 amino acids. Germline-derived CDR1 and CDR2 are MNHEY and SVGAGI. This CDR3 reads CASSYGQGSQPQHF. The CDR3 DNA reads as TGTGCCAGCAGCTATGGACAGGGGAGTCAGCCCCAGCATTTT.

This clone was seen more than once but under ten times. The chain combines TRBV5-5 with TRBJ2-7, with TRBD1 as a possible D gene (6 bases). This CDR3 has 15 residues. V gave up 3 bases and J gave up 6 bases, with 19 bases separating them. Germline assignment: CDR1 SGHKS and CDR2 YYEKEE (reference sequence). DNA of the CDR3: TGTGCCAGCAGCTCGGACAGTGGGCTTTCGGGCGAGCAGTACTTC. It specifies CASSSDSGLSGEQYF.

In its sample, this clone was seen a few times. This CDR3 reads CASSLLTGNGEAFF. The CDR3 DNA sequence: TGCGCCAGCAGCTTGCTGACAGGGAATGGAGAAGCTTTCTTT. The V gene is TRBV5-1, the J gene TRBJ1-1; 7 bases align to TRBD1. The CDR3 length is 14 residues. With 1 base clipped from V and 8 bases from J, the junction kept 8 bases outside the gene matches. The germline V gene encodes CDR1 SGHRS and CDR2 YFSETQ.

This clone was counted a few times. This chain connects TRBV6-6 to TRBJ2-7; 7 positions match TRBD2. The CDR3 spans 12 residues. Germline V lookup: CDR1 MNHNY, CDR2 SVGAGI (reference sequence). V shed 2 bases and J 6 bases; nucleotides not matched to a gene: 1. The CDR3 bases are TGTGCCAGCAGTTACACTAGCGTCGAGCAGTACTTC. Residues: CASSYTSVEQYF.

The sample holds a few counts of this clone. J is TRBJ2-2 and V is TRBV19; no reliable D call. CDR1 LNHDA and CDR2 SQIVND come from the germline V gene (reference sequence). This CDR3 region has 14 residues. Trimming took off 7 bases at V and 1 base at J, with 10 bases between the two ends. The DNA for the CDR3 is TGTGCCAGTATGGAGTTCGGGAACACCGGGGAGCTGTTTTTT. Residues: CASMEFGNTGELFF. The full variable domain, its missing parts supplied by reference TRBV19 and TRBJ2-2, is DGGITQSPKYLFRKEGQNVTLSCEQNLNHDAMYWYRQDPGQGLRLIYYSQIVNDFQKGDIAEGYSVSREKKESFPLTVTSAQKNPTAFYLCASMEFGNTGELFFGEGSRLTVL.

V is TRBV11-1 and J is TRBJ2-1; 15 positions match TRBD2. CDR1 is SGHAT, CDR2 FQDESV, per germline (reference sequence). With 3 bases clipped from V and 14 bases from J, the junction kept 11 bases outside the gene matches. The CDR3 spans 16 residues. The CDR3, as DNA: TGTGCCAGCAGCTTGGGTAGGACTAGCGGGGGGGATAAGGAGTTCTTC. Encoded protein: CASSLGRTSGGDKEFF.

The chain links TRBV7-2 to TRBJ2-5; D perhaps matches TRBD1 (5 bases). Germline-derived CDR1 and CDR2 are SGHTA and FQGNSA. V was clipped by 5 bases and J by 4 bases, with 17 bases between them. This CDR3 has 15 amino acids. The CDR3 DNA reads TGTGCCAGCAGCCCATACCCCCAGGGCCGAGAGACCCAGTACTTC. Amino acid sequence: CASSPYPQGRETQYF.